The present T cell receptor (beta chain) was sequenced within a study of PD-L1 blockade in urothelial cancer. Across the study: Once treatment had started, blood was analyzed at 3 weeks (second dose) and again at 6 weeks.

The CDR3 is 14 amino acids. Germline assignment: CDR1 SGHKS and CDR2 YYEKEE (reference sequence). Trimming took 1 base from V and 4 from J, leaving 10 bases between them. The assay was immunoSEQ multiplex PCR, and TCRdb's table has in-frame clones only and misses some. The table shows about 70,000 clones, with around 84% occurring only once. This chain uses TRBV5-5 with TRBJ2-3; D perhaps matches TRBD2 (6 bases). The source material was PBMCs, sampled around atezolizumab (anti-PD-L1) treatment. The sequence came from a man aged 65 to 85 with urothelial cancer. The CDR3 loop reads CASSLMVAADTQYF. The CDR3 DNA is TGTGCCAGCAGCTTGATGGTAGCGGCAGATACGCAGTATTTT. The whole variable domain, remainder taken from reference TRBV5-5 and TRBJ2-3, is DAGVTQSPTHLIKTRGQQVTLRCSPISGHKSVSWYQQVLGQGPQFIFQYYEKEERGRGNFPDRFSARQFPNYSSELNVNALLLGDSALYLCASSLMVAADTQYFGPGTRLTVL.